These 2 T cell receptor beta chains came from one sample sequenced in a study of cytomegalovirus exposure and HLA in healthy donors. Sequencing used immunoSEQ multiplex PCR; TCRdb keeps in-frame clones, though not all of them. The sample gives fewer than 90,000 clones, roughly 94% of which show up once; 2.5% to 3.5% is in the top ten. The sequenced sample was PBMCs. Source of these receptors: a woman between 18 and 30 years old in good health and CMV-seropositive.

CDR3 loop: CASSHGGTPYNEQFF. CDR3 coding DNA: TGTGCCAGCAGTCACGGGGGGACCCCCTACAATGAGCAGTTCTTC. The V gene is TRBV27, the J gene TRBJ2-1; 7 bases are a match to TRBD2. Germline CDR1 is MNHEY and CDR2 is SMNVEV (reference sequence). The trim removed 5 bases at V and 2 bases at J, leaving 6 bases unmatched. The CDR3 is 15 residues long.

CDR3 sequence (DNA): TGTGCCAGCAGCCTACGGGGACAGGGTGAGGGCGGCTACACCTTC. Its protein is CASSLRGQGEGGYTF. V is TRBV7-2 and J is TRBJ1-2; 9 bases align to TRBD1. Per the germline V gene, CDR1 is SGHTA and CDR2 is FQGNSA. The CDR3 is 15 residues long. The V gene end was trimmed by 5 bases and the J gene end by 8 bases; junction bases not matched to a gene: 12.